This is a list of T cell receptor beta chains from one sample in a study of blood T cell repertoires in COVID-19. The assay was immunoSEQ multiplex PCR, and TCRdb's table has in-frame clones only and misses some. The sample holds a few hundred thousand clones; around 90% are singletons and the top ten take about 0.94%. The sequencing sample was made of peripheral blood. The origin of the receptors is a middle-aged woman who had recovered from COVID-19. Each CDR3 is given with its conserved first and last residue. D genes are given only for firm matches. Expanded clones get a size class; other rows say once, few or many, or leave the size out.

V gene	J gene	clone size	CDR3 length	D gene	CDR3 DNA	CDR3 protein
TRBV9	TRBJ2-3	.	14	.	TGTGCCAGCAGCCCGGGGGAGAGCACAGATACGCAGTATTTT	CASSPGESTDTQYF
TRBV6-1	TRBJ1-5	once	15	.	TGTGCCAGCAGTGAAACCCGACAGGGCAATCAGCCCCAGCATTTT	CASSETRQGNQPQHF
TRBV4-1	TRBJ2-5	.	14	TRBD2	TGCGCCAGCAGCCAAGCTAGCGGGGAAGAGACCCAGTACTTC	CASSQASGEETQYF
TRBV5-1	TRBJ1-1	.	13	.	TGCGCCAGCAGTGGGCAGCCGAACACTGAAGCTTTCTTT	CASSGQPNTEAFF
TRBV6-4	TRBJ2-3	.	14	.	TGTGCCAGCAGTGCGGGCACGGGAGAGGGTACGCAGTATTTT	CASSAGTGEGTQYF
TRBV9	TRBJ2-1	.	17	TRBD2	TGTGCCAGCAGCGATAGGACTAGCGGAGGCCCCTACAATGAGCAGTTCTTC	CASSDRTSGGPYNEQFF
TRBV5-1	TRBJ2-5	.	18	TRBD2	TGCGCCAGCAGCTTGGGTATTAGCGGGAGGGCCGTGTCAGAGACCCAGTACTTC	CASSLGISGRAVSETQYF
TRBV13	TRBJ2-3	.	13	TRBD1	TGTGCCAGCCTAAACAGGGGTACAGATACGCAGTATTTT	CASLNRGTDTQYF
TRBV29-1	TRBJ1-4	.	14	TRBD1	TGCAGCGTTGATTCGCCGGACAGGAAAGAAAAACTGTTTTTT	CSVDSPDRKEKLFF
TRBV7-2	TRBJ1-6	.	13	.	TGTGCCAGCAGCTTGGGGGCGCGGTCACCCCTCCACTTT	CASSLGARSPLHF
TRBV15	TRBJ1-3	.	14	.	TGTGCCACCAGCAGAGATGCAGGGGAGAACACCATATATTTT	CATSRDAGENTIYF
TRBV12-5	TRBJ1-2	.	16	TRBD1	TGTGCTAGTGGTTTGTTACAGGGGCTGGGGAGTCAAGGCTACACCTTC	CASGLLQGLGSQGYTF
TRBV5-1	TRBJ2-2	.	18	TRBD2	TGCGCCAGCAGCTTGGACGCTAGCGGGAGAGCGAACACCGGGGAGCTGTTTTTT	CASSLDASGRANTGELFF